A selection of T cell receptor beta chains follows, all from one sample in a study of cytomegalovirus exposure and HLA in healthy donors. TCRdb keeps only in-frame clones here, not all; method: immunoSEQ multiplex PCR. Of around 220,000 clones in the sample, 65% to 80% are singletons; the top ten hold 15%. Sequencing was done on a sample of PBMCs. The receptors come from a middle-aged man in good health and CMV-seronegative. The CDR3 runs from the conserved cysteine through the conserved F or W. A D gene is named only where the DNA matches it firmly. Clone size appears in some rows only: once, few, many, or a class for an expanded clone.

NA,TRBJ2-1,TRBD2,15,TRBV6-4,TGTGCCAGCAGTAGATTAGCGGGGGAGAAACATGAGCAGTTCTTC,CASSRLAGEKHEQFF
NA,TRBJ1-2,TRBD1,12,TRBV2,TGTGCCAGGGGGGGACAGGGGCTCGGCTACACCTTC,CARGGQGLGYTF
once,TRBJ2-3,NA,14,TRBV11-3,TGTGCCAGCAGCTTCGGAGGGACTACAGATACGCAGTATTTT,CASSFGGTTDTQYF
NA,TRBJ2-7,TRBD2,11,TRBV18,TGTGCCAGCTCACCGGGAGGGGAGCAGTACTTC,CASSPGGEQYF
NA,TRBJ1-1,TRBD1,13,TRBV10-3,TGTGCCATAAAGGGGACAGGGGACACTGAAGCTTTCTTT,CAIKGTGDTEAFF
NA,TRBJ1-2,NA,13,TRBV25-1,TGTGCCAGCACACGGGCAGGGCTAGATGGCTACACCTTC,CASTRAGLDGYTF
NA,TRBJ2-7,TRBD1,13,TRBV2,TGTGCCAGCCTTAGGACAGGATCCTACGAGCAGTACTTC,CASLRTGSYEQYF
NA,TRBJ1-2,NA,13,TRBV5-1,TGCGCCAGCAGCTTCGAGGGCCCGGGGGGCTACACCTTC,CASSFEGPGGYTF
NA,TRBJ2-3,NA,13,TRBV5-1,TGCGCCAGCAGCTTGAGTCGAGGGGGACCGCAGTATTTT,CASSLSRGGPQYF
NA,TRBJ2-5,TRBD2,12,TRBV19,TGTGCCAGTAGGGGAGCGGGGGCCCTGCAGTACTTC,CASRGAGALQYF
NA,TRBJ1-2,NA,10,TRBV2,TGTGCCAGCAGGACAGATGGCTACACCTTC,CASRTDGYTF
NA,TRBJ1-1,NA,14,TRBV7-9,TGTGCCAGCAGCTTATTCGAGCAGGGCACTGAAGCTTTCTTT,CASSLFEQGTEAFF
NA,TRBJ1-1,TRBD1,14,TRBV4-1,TGCGCCAGCAGCCACCCCGGACAGGGGGCGCGAGCTTTCTTT,CASSHPGQGARAFF
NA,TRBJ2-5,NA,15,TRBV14,TGTGCCAGCAGCCAAGAGCGTACGTACCAAGAGACCCAGTACTTC,CASSQERTYQETQYF
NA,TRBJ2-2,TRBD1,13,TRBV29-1,TGCAGCGTTGGTGAGACAGGGCACGGGGAGCTGTTTTTT,CSVGETGHGELFF
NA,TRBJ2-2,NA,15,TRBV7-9,TGTGCCAGCAGCCAAGGGGGAGTTCACACCGGGGAGCTGTTTTTT,CASSQGGVHTGELFF
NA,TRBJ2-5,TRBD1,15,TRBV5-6,TGTGCCAGCAGCTTGGGACAGGGGGAATTAGAGACCCAGTACTTC,CASSLGQGELETQYF
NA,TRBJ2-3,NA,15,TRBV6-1,TGTGCCAGCAACTTCCCATACAGGGTCGGAGATACGCAGTATTTT,CASNFPYRVGDTQYF
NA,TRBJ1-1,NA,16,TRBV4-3,TGCGCCAGCAGCCACGCTCCCGGTCAGGGGAACACTGAAGCTTTCTTT,CASSHAPGQGNTEAFF
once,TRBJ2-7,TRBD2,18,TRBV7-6,TGTGCCAGCAGCCCCCGGACTAGCGGGAGGGCCAGGACCTACGAGCAGTACTTC,CASSPRTSGRARTYEQYF
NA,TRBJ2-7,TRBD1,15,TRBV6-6,TGTGCCAGCAGTTCTCCGGGACAGGGTTGGTACGAGCAGTACTTC,CASSSPGQGWYEQYF
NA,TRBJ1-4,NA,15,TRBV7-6,TGTGCCAGCAGCTTAGTCAGGGGCACTAATGAAAAACTGTTTTTT,CASSLVRGTNEKLFF
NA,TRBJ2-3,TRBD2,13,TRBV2,TGTGCCAGCAGTGAAGACTGGGGACTAGCGGGGCATTTT,CASSEDWGLAGHF
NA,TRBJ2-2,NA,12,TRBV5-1,TGCGCCAGCAGCTTCGACACCGGGGAGCTGTTTTTT,CASSFDTGELFF
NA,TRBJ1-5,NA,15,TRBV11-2,TGTGCCAGCAGCTTAGATGGGGCAAGCAATCAGCCCCAGCATTTT,CASSLDGASNQPQHF
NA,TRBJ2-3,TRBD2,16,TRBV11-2,TGTGCCAGCAGCTTAGAGAGCGGGGGGGCGGGAGATACGCAGTATTTT,CASSLESGGAGDTQYF
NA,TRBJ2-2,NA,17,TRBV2,TGTGCCAGCAGTGAGGAGAGGGTCCGCGCGAACACCGGGGAGCTGTTTTTT,CASSEERVRANTGELFF
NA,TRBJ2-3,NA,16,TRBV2,TGTGCCAGCAGTGGGACACAAGAAACTAGCACAGATACGCAGTATTTT,CASSGTQETSTDTQYF
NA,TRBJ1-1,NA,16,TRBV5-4,TGTGCCAGCAGCTTGGCCATGGGGGGAGTCGGCACTGAAGCTTTCTTT,CASSLAMGGVGTEAFF
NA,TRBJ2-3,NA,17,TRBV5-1,TGCGCCAGCAGGTGGGGGCCAAGCGGGGACTCCACAGATACGCAGTATTTT,CASRWGPSGDSTDTQYF
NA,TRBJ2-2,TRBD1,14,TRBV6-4,TGTGCCAGTAGCAGGGGGCCGGACACCGGGGAGCTGTTTTTT,CASSRGPDTGELFF
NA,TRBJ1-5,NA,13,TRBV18,TGTGCCAGCTCACCGGACAGAAATCAGCCCCAGCATTTT,CASSPDRNQPQHF
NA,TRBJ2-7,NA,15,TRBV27,TGTGCCAGCAGTTACGCAGCGGCCCACTCCTACGAGCAGTACTTC,CASSYAAAHSYEQYF
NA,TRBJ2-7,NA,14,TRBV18,TGTGCCAGCTCACCTGGACAGCAACAGTACGAGCAGTACTTC,CASSPGQQQYEQYF
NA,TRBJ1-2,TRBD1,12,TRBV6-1,TGTGCCAGCAAGGGGGCGGGCTATGGCTACACCTTC,CASKGAGYGYTF
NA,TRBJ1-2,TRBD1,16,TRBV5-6,TGTGCCAGCAGCCCAACCCGGACAGGGGAATACTATGGCTACACCTTC,CASSPTRTGEYYGYTF
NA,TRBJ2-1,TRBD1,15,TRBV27,TGTGCCAGCAGTCTCAGGGGGAGATACTACAATGAGCAGTTCTTC,CASSLRGRYYNEQFF
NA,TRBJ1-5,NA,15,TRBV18,TGTGCCAGCTCACCCTCAGCGGGGCTTGCTCAGCCCCAGCATTTT,CASSPSAGLAQPQHF
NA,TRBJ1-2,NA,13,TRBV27,TGTGCCAGCAGTTTAGGCAGTGGCTATGGCTACACCTTC,CASSLGSGYGYTF
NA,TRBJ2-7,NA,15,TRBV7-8,TGTGCCAGCAGCTTAGCCTCACAGGGACCCTACGAGCAGTACTTC,CASSLASQGPYEQYF
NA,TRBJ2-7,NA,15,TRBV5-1,TGCGCCAGCAGCTTGGAGTGGCAGGCCTCCTACGAGCAGTACTTC,CASSLEWQASYEQYF
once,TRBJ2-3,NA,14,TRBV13,TGTGCCAGCCAACAGGGAGTAAGCACAGATACGCAGTATTTT,CASQQGVSTDTQYF
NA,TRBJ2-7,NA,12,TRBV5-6,TGTGCCAGCAGCGGCAGATCCTACGAGCAGTACTTC,CASSGRSYEQYF
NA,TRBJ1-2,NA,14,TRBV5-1,TGCGCCAGCAGCTTAGGCAGGGTGAACTATGGCTACACCTTC,CASSLGRVNYGYTF
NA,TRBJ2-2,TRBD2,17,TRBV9,TGTGCCAGCAGCGTAGCTGGGACTAGCGGGAACACCGGGGAGCTGTTTTTT,CASSVAGTSGNTGELFF
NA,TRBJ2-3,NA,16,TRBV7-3,TGTGCCAGCAGCTCCACAATTAGCGGCGACACAGATACGCAGTATTTT,CASSSTISGDTDTQYF
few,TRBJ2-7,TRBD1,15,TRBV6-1,TGTGCCAGCAGCCCACCCCGGGACAGCTACTACGAGCAGTACTTC,CASSPPRDSYYEQYF
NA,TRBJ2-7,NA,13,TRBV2,TGTGCCAGCAGCCAGACAGGTGACTACGAGCAGTACTTC,CASSQTGDYEQYF
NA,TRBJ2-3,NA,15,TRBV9,TGTGCCAGCAGCGTAGGCGGGGATGGGACAGATACGCAGTATTTT,CASSVGGDGTDTQYF
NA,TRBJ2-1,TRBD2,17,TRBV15,TGTGCCACCAGCGCTCAGGGTAGCGGGGGCTCCTACAATGAGCAGTTCTTC,CATSAQGSGGSYNEQFF
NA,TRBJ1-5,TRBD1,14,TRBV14,TGTGCCAGAAAGACAGGGGGCGACTATCAGCCCCAGCATTTT,CARKTGGDYQPQHF
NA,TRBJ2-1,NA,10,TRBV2,TGTGCCAGCAGCCGGGTAGAGCAGTTCTTC,CASSRVEQFF
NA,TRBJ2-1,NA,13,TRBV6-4,TGTGCCAGCAGTGCCTACTCTTCGGATGAGCAGTTCTTC,CASSAYSSDEQFF
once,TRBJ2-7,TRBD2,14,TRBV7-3,TGTGCCAGCAGCTTAGGGACTAGCGGGTCCGAGCAGTACTTC,CASSLGTSGSEQYF
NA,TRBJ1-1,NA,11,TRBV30,TGTGCCTGGAGTGTAGCGAGGAAAGCTTTCTTT,CAWSVARKAFF
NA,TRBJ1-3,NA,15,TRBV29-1,TGCAGCGTTCAAGGGGCACGACGCTCTGGAAACACCATATATTTT,CSVQGARRSGNTIYF